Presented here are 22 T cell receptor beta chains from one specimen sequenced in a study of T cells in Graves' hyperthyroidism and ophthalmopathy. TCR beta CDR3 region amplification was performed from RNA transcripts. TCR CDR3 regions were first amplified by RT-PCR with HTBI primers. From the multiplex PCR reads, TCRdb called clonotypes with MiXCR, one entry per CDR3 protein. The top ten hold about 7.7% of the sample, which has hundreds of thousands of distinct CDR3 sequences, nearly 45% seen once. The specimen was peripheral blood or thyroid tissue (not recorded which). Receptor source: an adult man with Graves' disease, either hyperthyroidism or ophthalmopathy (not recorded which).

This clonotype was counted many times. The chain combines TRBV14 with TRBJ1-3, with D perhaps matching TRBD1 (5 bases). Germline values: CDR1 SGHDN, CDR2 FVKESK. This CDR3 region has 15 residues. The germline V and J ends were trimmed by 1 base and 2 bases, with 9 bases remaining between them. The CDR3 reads CASSQVPGAGNTIYF. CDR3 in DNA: TGTGCCAGCAGCCAAGTTCCGGGGGCTGGAAACACCATATATTTT.

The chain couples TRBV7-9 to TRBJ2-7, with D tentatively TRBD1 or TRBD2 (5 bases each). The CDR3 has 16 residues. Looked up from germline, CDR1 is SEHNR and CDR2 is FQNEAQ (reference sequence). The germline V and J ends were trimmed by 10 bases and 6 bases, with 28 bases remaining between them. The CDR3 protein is CATTRLQSRGSPEQYF. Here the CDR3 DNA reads TGTGCCACGACAAGGCTCCAATCTCGGGGCAGTCCCGAGCAGTACTTC.

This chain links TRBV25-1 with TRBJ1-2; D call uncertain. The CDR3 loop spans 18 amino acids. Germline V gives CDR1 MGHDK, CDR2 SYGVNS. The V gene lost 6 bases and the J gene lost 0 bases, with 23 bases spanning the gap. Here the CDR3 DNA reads TGTGCCAGCAGCCAAGTTGCGGCAGTGGGTCCCCCTAACTATGGCTACACCTTC. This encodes CASSQVAAVGPPNYGYTF.

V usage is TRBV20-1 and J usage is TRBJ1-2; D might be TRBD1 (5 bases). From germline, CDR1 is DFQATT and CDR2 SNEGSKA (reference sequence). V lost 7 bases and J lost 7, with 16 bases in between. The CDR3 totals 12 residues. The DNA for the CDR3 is TGCAGTGTACCGGACACACGCGGTGGCTACACCTTC. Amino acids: CSVPDTRGGYTF.

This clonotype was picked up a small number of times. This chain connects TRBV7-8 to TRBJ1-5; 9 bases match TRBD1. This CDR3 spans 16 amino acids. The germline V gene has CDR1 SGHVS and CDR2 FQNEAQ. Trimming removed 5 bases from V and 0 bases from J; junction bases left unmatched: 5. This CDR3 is CASSVGTGYSNQPQHF. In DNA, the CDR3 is TGTGCCAGCAGCGTTGGGACAGGGTATAGCAATCAGCCCCAGCATTTT.

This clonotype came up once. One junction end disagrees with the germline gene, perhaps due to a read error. DNA of the CDR3: TGCAGCGTCGAAGGGGACAGGGACACCGATGGCTACACCTTC. Residues: CSVEGDRDTDGYTF. The chain couples TRBV29-1 to TRBJ1-2; 9 bases align to TRBD1. Germline lookup yields CDR1 SQVTM and CDR2 ANQGSEA. The CDR3 runs to 14 residues.

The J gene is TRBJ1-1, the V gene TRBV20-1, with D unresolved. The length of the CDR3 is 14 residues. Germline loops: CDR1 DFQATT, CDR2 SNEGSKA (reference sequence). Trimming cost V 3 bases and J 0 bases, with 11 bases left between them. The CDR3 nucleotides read TGCAGTGCTAGCACTACAGACATGAACACTGAAGCTTTCTTT. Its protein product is CSASTTDMNTEAFF.

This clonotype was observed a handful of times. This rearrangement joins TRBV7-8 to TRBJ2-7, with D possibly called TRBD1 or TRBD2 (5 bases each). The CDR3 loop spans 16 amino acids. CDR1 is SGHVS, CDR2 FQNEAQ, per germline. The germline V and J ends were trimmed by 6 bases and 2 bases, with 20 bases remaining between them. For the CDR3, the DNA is TGTGCCAGCAGTTCTTCTCCCGGGACCGTGGCCTACGAGCAGTACTTC. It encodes CASSSSPGTVAYEQYF. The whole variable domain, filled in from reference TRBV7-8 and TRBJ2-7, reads GAGVSQSPRYKVAKRGQDVALRCDPISGHVSLFWYQQALGQGPEFLTYFQNEAQLDKSGLPSDRFFAERPEGSVSTLKIQRTQQEDSAVYLCASSSSPGTVAYEQYFGPGTRLTVT.

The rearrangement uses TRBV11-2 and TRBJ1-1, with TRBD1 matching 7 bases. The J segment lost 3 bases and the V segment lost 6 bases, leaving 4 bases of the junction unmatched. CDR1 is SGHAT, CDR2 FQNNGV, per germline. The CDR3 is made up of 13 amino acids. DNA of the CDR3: TGTGCCAGCAGGATGGGACAGCACACTGAAGCTTTCTTT. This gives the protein CASRMGQHTEAFF.

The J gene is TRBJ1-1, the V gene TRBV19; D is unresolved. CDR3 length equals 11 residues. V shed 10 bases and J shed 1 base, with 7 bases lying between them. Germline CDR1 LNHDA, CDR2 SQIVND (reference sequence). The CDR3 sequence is CATEGNTEAFF. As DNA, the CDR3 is TGTGCCACAGAGGGGAACACTGAAGCTTTCTTT.

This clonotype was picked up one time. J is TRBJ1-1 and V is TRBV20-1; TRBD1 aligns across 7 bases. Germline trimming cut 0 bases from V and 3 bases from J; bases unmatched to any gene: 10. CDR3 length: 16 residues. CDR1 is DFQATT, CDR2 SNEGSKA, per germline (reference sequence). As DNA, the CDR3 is TGCAGTGCTAGAGATTCCCGCGGCAGGGGGGACACTGAAGCTTTCTTT. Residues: CSARDSRGRGDTEAFF.

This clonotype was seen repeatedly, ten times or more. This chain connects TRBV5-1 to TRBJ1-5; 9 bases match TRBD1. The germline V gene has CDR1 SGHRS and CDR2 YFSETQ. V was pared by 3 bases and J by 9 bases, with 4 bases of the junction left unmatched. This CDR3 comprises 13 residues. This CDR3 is CASSSGQGPPQHF. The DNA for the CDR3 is TGCGCCAGCAGCTCGGGACAGGGCCCGCCCCAGCATTTT.

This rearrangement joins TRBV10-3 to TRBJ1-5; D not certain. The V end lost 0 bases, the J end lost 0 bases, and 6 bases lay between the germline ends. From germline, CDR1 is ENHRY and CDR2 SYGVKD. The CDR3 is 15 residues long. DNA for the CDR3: TGTGCCATCAGTGAGTCGAAAGGTAGCAATCAGCCCCAGCATTTT. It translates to CAISESKGSNQPQHF.

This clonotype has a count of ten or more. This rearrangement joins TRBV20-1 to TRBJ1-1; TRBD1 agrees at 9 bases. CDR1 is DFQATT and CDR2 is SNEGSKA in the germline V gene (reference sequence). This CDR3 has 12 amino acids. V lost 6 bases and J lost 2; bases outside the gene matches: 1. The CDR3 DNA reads TGCAGTGCGGGACAGGGAAACACTGAAGCTTTCTTT. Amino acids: CSAGQGNTEAFF.

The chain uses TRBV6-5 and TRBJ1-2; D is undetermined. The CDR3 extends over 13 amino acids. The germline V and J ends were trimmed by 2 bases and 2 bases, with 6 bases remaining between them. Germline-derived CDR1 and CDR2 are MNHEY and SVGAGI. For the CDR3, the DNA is TGTGCCAGCAGTTACGCCCCGAACTATGGCTACACCTTC. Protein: CASSYAPNYGYTF.

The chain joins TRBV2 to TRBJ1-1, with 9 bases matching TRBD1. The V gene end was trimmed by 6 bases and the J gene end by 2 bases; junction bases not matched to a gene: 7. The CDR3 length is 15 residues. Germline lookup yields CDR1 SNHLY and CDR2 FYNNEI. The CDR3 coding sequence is TGTGCCAGCAGACGACAGGGGGATCGTAACACTGAAGCTTTCTTT. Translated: CASRRQGDRNTEAFF.

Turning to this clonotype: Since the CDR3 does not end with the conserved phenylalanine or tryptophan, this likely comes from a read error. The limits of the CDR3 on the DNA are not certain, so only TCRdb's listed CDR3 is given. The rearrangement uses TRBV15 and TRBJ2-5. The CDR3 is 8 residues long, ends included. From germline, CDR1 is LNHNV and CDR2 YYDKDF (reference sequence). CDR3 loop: CATSRPKS.

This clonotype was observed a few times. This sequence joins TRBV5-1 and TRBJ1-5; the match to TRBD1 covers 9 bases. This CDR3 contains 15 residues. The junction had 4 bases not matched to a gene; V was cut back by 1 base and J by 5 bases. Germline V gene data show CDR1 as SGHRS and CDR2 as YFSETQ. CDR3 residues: CASSLWTGVDQPQHF. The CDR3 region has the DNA TGCGCCAGCAGCTTGTGGACAGGGGTTGATCAGCCCCAGCATTTT.

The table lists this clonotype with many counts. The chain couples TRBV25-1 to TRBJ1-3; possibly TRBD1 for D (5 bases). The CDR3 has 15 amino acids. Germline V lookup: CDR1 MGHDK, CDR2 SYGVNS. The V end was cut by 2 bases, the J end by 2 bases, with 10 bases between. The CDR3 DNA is TGTGCCAGCAGTGAACCGGGGGGAGCTGGAAACACCATATATTTT. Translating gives CASSEPGGAGNTIYF.

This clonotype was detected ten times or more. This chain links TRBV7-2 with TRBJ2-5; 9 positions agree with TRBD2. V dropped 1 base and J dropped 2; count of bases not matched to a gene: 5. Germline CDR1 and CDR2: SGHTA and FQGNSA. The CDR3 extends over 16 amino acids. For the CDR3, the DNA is TGTGCCAGCAGCTTAGTGACGCTAGCGGGGCAAGAGACCCAGTACTTC. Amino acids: CASSLVTLAGQETQYF.

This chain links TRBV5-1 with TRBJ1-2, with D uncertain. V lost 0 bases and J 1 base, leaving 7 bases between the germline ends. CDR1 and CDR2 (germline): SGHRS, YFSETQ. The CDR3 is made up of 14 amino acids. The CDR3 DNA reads TGCGCCAGCAGCTTGGGGCGCATTAACTATGGCTACACCTTC. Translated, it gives CASSLGRINYGYTF.

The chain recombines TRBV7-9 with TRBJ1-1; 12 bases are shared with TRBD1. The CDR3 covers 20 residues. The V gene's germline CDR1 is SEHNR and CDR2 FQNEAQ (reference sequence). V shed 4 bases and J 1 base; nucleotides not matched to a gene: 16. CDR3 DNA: TGTGCCAGCAGCTCTCTACTAAGACCGGGACAGGGGGCGGAGAACACTGAAGCTTTCTTT. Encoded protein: CASSSLLRPGQGAENTEAFF. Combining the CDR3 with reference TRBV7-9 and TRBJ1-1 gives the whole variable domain DTGVSQNPRHKITKRGQNVTFRCDPISEHNRLYWYRQTLGQGPEFLTYFQNEAQLEKSRLLSDRFSAERPKGSFSTLEIQRTEQGDSAMYLCASSSLLRPGQGAENTEAFFGQGTRLTVV.